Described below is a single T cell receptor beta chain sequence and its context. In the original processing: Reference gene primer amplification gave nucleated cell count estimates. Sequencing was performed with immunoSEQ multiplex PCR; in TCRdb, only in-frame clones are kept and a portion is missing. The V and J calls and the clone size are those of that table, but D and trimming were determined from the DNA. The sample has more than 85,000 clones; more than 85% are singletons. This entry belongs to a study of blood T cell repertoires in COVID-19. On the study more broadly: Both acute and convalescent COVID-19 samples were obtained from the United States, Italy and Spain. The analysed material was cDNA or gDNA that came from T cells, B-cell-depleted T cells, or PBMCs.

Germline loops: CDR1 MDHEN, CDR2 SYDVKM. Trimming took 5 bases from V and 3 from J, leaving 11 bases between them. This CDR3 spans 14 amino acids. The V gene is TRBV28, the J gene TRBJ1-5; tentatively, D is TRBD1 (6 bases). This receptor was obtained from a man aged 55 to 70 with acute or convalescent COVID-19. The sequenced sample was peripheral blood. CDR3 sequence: CASSPGTLNQPQHF. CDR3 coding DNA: TGTGCCAGCAGTCCGGGGACACTCAATCAGCCCCAGCATTTT.